This TCR beta chain is from a study of blood T cell repertoires in COVID-19. The ends were cut back, 0 bases at V and 7 bases at J, with 19 bases in the middle. The germline CDR1 and CDR2 sequences are SGDLS and YYNGEE. This CDR3 has 16 residues. Produced via immunoSEQ multiplex PCR; TCRdb's table is partial and in-frame only. The table records more than 250,000 clones, more than 85% of them present only once. The chain recombines TRBV9 with TRBJ2-5, with D possibly matching TRBD1 (6 bases). The sequence was collected from a woman in her 30s who had recovered from COVID-19. Sequenced: PBMCs or T cells enriched from blood (not recorded which). The CDR3 spells CASSVDPGPRGGTQYF. In nucleotides, the CDR3 is TGTGCCAGCAGCGTAGACCCCGGACCCAGAGGGGGGACCCAGTACTTC.